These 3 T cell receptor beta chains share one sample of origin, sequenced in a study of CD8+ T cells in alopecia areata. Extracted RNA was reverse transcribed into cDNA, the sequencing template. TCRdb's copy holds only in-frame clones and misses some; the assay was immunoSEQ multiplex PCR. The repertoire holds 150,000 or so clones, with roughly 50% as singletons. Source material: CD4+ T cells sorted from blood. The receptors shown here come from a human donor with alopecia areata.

The CDR3 DNA sequence: TGTGCCAGCAGCCCTGGGTACGAGCAGTACTTC. This gives the protein CASSPGYEQYF. The genes are TRBV11-1 and TRBJ2-7; D not certain. The ends were cut back, 5 bases at V and 4 bases at J, with 6 bases in the middle. Germline V gives CDR1 SGHAT, CDR2 FQDESV (reference sequence). This CDR3 spans 11 amino acids. The whole variable domain, filled in from reference TRBV11-1 and TRBJ2-7, reads EAEVAQSPRYKITEKSQAVAFWCDPISGHATLYWYRQILGQGPELLVQFQDESVVDDSQLPKDRFSAERLKGVDSTLKIQPAELGDSAMYLCASSPGYEQYFGPGTRLTVT.

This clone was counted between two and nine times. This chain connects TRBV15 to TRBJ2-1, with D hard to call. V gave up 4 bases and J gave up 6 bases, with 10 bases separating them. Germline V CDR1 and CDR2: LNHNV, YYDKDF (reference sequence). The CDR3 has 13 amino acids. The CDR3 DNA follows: TGTGCCACCAGCACAATCCATTCCAATGAGCAGTTCTTC. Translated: CATSTIHSNEQFF.

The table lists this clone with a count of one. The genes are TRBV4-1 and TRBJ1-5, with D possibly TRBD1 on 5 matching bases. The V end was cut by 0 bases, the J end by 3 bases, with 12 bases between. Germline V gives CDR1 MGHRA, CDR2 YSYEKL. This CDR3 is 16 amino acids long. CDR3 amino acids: CASSQEVPGYNQPQHF. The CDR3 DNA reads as TGCGCCAGCAGCCAAGAAGTCCCAGGGTACAATCAGCCCCAGCATTTT.